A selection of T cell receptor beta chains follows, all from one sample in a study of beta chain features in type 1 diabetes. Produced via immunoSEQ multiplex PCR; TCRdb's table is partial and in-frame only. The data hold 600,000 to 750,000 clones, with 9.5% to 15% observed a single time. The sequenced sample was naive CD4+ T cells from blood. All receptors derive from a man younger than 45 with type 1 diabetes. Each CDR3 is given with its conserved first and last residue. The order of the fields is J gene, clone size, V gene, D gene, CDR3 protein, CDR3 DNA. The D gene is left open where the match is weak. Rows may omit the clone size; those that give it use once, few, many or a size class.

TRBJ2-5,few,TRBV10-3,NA,CASSVVRSHLYF,TGTGCCAGCAGTGTTGTGAGGAGCCACCTGTACTTC
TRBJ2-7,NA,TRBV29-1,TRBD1,CSVRTGNYEQYF,TGCAGCGTCCGGACAGGTAACTACGAGCAGTACTTC
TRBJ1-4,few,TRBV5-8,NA,CASGRFNEKLFF,TGTGCCAGCGGCCGGTTTAATGAAAAACTGTTTTTT
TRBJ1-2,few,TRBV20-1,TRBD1,CSAPGQGAHTF,TGCAGTGCCCCCGGACAGGGGGCCCACACCTTC
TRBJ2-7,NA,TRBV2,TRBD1,CASLPASGTGYSYEQYF,TGTGCCAGCCTCCCGGCCTCCGGGACAGGGTACTCCTACGAGCAGTACTTC
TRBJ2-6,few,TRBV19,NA,CASSIGRAGANVLTF,TGTGCCAGTAGTATTGGTCGGGCTGGGGCCAACGTCCTGACTTTC
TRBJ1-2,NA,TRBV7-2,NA,CASTHDPTRATTF,TGTGCCAGCACCCACGACCCCACCAGGGCTACAACCTTC
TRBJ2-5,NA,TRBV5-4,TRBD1,CASSNDRAGETQYF,TGTGCCAGCAGCAACGACAGGGCGGGAGAGACCCAGTACTTC
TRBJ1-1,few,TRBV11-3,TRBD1,CASSWLQGGTMNTEAFF,TGTGCCAGCAGCTGGTTACAGGGGGGGACCATGAACACTGAAGCTTTCTTT
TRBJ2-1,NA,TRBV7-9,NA,CASSLNRGSYNEQFF,TGTGCCAGCAGCTTGAATAGGGGCTCCTACAATGAGCAGTTCTTC
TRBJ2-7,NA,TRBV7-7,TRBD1,CASSFGQGNEQYF,TGTGCCAGCAGCTTCGGACAGGGGAACGAGCAGTACTTC
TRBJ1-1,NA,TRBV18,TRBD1,CASSQGQVNTEAFF,TGTGCCAGCTCACAGGGACAGGTGAACACTGAAGCTTTCTTT
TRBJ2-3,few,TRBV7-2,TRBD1,CASSLGTGTTDTQYF,TGTGCCAGCAGCTTAGGGACAGGGACCACAGATACGCAGTATTTT
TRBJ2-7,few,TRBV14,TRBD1,CASSHPTHDRGLNF,TGTGCCAGCAGCCATCCCACGCATGACAGGGGGCTCAACTTC
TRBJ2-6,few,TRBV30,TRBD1,CACRDRGTAGANVLTF,TGTGCCTGCCGGGACAGGGGTACTGCGGGGGCCAACGTCCTGACTTTC
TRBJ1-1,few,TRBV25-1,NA,CASSEYTPTEAFF,TGTGCCAGCAGTGAATATACTCCCACTGAAGCTTTCTTT
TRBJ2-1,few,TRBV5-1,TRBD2,CASSQGLANLNEQFF,TGCGCCAGCAGCCAGGGACTAGCGAACCTCAATGAGCAGTTCTTC
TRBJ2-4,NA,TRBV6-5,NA,CASTTPAKNIQYF,TGTGCCAGCACCACACCGGCCAAAAACATTCAGTACTTC
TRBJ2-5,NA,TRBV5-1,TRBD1,CASSIGQGQETQYF,TGCGCCAGCAGCATAGGACAGGGCCAAGAGACCCAGTACTTC
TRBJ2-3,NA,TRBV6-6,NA,CASSYDPGRTDTQYF,TGTGCCAGCAGTTATGATCCGGGAAGAACAGATACGCAGTATTTT
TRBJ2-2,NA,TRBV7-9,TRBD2,CASSTGLARRTGELFF,TGTGCCAGCAGCACGGGACTAGCGAGAAGGACCGGGGAGCTGTTTTTT
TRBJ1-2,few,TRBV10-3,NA,CAISQESIYGYTF,TGTGCCATCAGTCAGGAGTCGATCTATGGCTACACCTTC
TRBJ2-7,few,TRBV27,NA,CASSANYRDAMTYEQYF,TGTGCCAGCAGTGCGAACTACCGGGACGCGATGACCTACGAGCAGTACTTC
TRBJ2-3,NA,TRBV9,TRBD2,CASSVGPKRGVHTDTQYF,TGTGCCAGCAGCGTTGGACCTAAGCGGGGGGTCCACACAGATACGCAGTATTTT
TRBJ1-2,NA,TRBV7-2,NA,CASSPTTGHQSYGYTF,TGTGCCAGCAGCCCAACCACGGGACATCAAAGTTATGGCTACACCTTC
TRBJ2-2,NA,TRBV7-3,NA,CASSLARPGELFF,TGTGCCAGCAGCTTAGCCCGACCCGGGGAGCTGTTTTTT
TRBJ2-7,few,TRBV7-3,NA,CASSPRTARSSYEQYF,TGTGCCAGCAGCCCCCGGACTGCGAGAAGCTCCTACGAGCAGTACTTC
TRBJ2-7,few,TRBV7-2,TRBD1,CASSHLDRAGTYEQYF,TGTGCCAGCAGCCACCTGGACAGGGCTGGCACCTACGAGCAGTACTTC
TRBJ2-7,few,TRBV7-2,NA,CASNADRGGKEQYF,TGTGCCAGCAACGCGGACAGAGGCGGGAAGGAGCAGTACTTC
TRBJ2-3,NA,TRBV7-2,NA,CASSHRTKERDTQYF,TGTGCCAGCAGCCACCGGACCAAGGAGAGAGATACGCAGTATTTT
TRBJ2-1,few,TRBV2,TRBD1,CASSAQGQGLIGEQFF,TGTGCCAGCAGTGCTCAAGGACAGGGGTTGATAGGTGAGCAGTTCTTC
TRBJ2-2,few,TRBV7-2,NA,CASSPSTGTQVGELFF,TGTGCCAGCAGCCCCTCCACCGGGACCCAGGTCGGGGAGCTGTTTTTT
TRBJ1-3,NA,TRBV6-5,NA,CASSYGTEFGNTIYF,TGTGCCAGCAGTTACGGGACGGAATTTGGAAACACCATATATTTT
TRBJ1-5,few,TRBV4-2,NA,CASSQDGDGQPQHF,TGTGCCAGCAGCCAAGACGGGGACGGGCAGCCCCAGCATTTT
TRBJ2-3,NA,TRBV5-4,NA,CASSFAQGTDTQYF,TGTGCCAGCAGCTTTGCGCAGGGAACAGATACGCAGTATTTT
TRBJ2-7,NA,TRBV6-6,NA,CASRATYRVDYEQYF,TGTGCCAGCAGGGCCACTTACAGGGTCGACTACGAGCAGTACTTC
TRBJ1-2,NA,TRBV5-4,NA,CASSPDSNYGYTF,TGTGCCAGCAGTCCAGACAGTAACTATGGCTACACCTTC
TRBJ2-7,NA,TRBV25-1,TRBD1,CASNRGLNEQYF,TGTGCCAGCAACAGGGGGCTCAACGAGCAGTACTTC
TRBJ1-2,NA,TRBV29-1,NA,CSAGYGYGYTF,TGCAGCGCAGGGTACGGCTATGGCTACACCTTC
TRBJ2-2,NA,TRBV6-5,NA,CASSLRGGELFF,TGTGCCAGCTCACTAAGGGGCGGGGAGCTGTTTTTT
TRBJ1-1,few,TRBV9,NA,CASSVDGYNTEAFF,TGTGCCAGCAGCGTAGACGGATACAACACTGAAGCTTTCTTT
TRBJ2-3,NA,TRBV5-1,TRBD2,CASSLVAGVADTQYF,TGCGCCAGCAGCTTGGTAGCGGGTGTGGCAGATACGCAGTATTTT
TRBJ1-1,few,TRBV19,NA,CASSGSENTEAFF,TGTGCCAGTAGTGGGTCGGAGAACACTGAAGCTTTCTTT
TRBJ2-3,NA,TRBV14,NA,CASSQFKGPPTQYF,TGTGCCAGCAGCCAATTCAAGGGGCCCCCTACGCAGTATTTT
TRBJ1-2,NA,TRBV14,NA,CASSQDRGLLGYTF,TGTGCCAGCAGCCAAGATCGGGGACTTCTTGGCTACACCTTC
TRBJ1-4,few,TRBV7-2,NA,CASSLDARANEKLFF,TGTGCCAGCAGCTTAGACGCCAGAGCTAATGAAAAACTGTTTTTT
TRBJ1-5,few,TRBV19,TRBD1,CASTRTGENQPQHF,TGTGCCAGTACTAGGACAGGGGAAAATCAGCCCCAGCATTTT
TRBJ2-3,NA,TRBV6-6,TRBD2,CASGVPGGSTDTQYF,TGTGCCAGCGGAGTCCCGGGGGGTAGCACAGATACGCAGTATTTT
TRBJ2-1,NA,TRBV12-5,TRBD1,CASGFTGTGLNEQFF,TGTGCTAGTGGTTTTACCGGGACAGGGCTCAATGAGCAGTTCTTC
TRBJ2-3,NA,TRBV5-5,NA,CASSLAPGLPDGTDTQYF,TGTGCCAGCAGCTTGGCCCCTGGCCTACCCGACGGCACAGATACGCAGTATTTT
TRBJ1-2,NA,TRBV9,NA,CASSPGRGNYGYTF,TGTGCCAGCAGCCCCGGAAGGGGAAACTATGGCTACACCTTC
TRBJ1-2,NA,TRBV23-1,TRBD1,CAGPERGRGKGYTF,TGCGCCGGACCAGAACGGGGCAGGGGGAAAGGCTACACCTTC
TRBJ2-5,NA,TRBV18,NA,CASSPRETQYF,TGTGCCAGCTCACCACGGGAGACCCAGTACTTC
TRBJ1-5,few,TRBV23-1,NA,CASKRGDQPQHF,TGCGCCAGCAAGCGGGGAGATCAGCCCCAGCATTTT
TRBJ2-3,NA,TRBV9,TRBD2,CASSVGGLAGVDTQYF,TGTGCCAGCAGCGTAGGTGGACTAGCGGGGGTAGATACGCAGTATTTT
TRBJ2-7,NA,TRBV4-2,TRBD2,CASSATGTSSYEQYF,TGTGCCAGCAGCGCAACAGGGACTAGCTCCTACGAGCAGTACTTC
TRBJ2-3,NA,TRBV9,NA,CASSVAGITDTQYF,TGTGCCAGCAGCGTAGCAGGGATCACAGATACGCAGTATTTT
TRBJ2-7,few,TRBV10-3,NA,CAISEGTSYEQYF,TGTGCCATCAGTGAGGGGACCTCCTACGAGCAGTACTTC
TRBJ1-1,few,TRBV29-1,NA,CSVRDNTEAFF,TGCAGCGTGAGGGACAACACTGAAGCTTTCTTT